This TCR beta chain was identified in a study of T cell repertoires in cytomegalovirus infection. For the study at large: Alongside well-studied HLA-B-restricted CMV epitopes, recently identified HLA-C-restricted CMV epitopes were also used. Public TCR beta signature analysis indicated the presence of both CMV infection and matching HLA type. General study points: HLA-C-restricted CMV-specific TCR beta clonotypes were dominant in the ex vivo response.

CDR1 and CDR2 (germline): LGHNA, YSLEER. The CDR3 loop spans 14 amino acids. V dropped 0 bases and J dropped 6 bases, with 9 bases sitting between them. TCRdb ran MiXCR on the reads and lists one entry per CDR3 protein. Counted here are a few hundred thousand distinct CDR3 sequences, 40% occurring once; the ten biggest clones make up around 48%. This clonotype came up a few times. Antigen specificity is unknown. This specimen was cultured PBMCs, taken from culture after CMV antigen stimulation. The receptor was isolated from a human donor in good health (CMV status not recorded). Some clones in this sample may be carry-over from other donors' samples. The chain combines TRBV4-3 with TRBJ2-1, with unresolved D. The CDR3 sequence: CASSQDVSSNEQFF. CDR3 bases: TGCGCCAGCAGCCAAGACGTGAGCAGCAATGAGCAGTTCTTC.